These 24 T cell receptor beta chains were all obtained from the same sample, sequenced in a study of CD8 T cells in ankylosing spondylitis. One entry per CDR3 protein results from TCRdb running MiXCR on the 5' RACE reads. The table lists 700,000 to 1,000,000 distinct CDR3 sequences, 12% of them singletons. Broader study findings: A TCR beta motif of eight highly homologous variants appeared characteristic of ankylosing spondylitis blood.

Their target antigens are unknown. Sequencing used blood, either unsorted or a sorted T cell fraction (not recorded which). All receptors derive from a male donor with ankylosing spondylitis.

The chain recombines TRBV6-2 or TRBV6-3 with TRBJ2-5, with D possibly matching TRBD1 (5 bases). Trimming shortened V by 6 bases and J by 7 bases, and 15 bases separated the two germline ends. The CDR3 length is 13 residues. Germline-derived CDR1 and CDR2 are MNHEY and SVGEGT. The CDR3: CASRGHLSRTQYF. The CDR3 DNA is TGTGCCAGCAGAGGACACCTCTCTAGGACCCAGTACTTC.

This clonotype was counted between two and nine times. The rearrangement joins TRBV10-3 to TRBJ1-5; D is unresolved. The CDR3 consists of 16 residues. Per the germline V gene, CDR1 is ENHRY and CDR2 is SYGVKD. Trimming pared 2 bases from V and 3 bases from J, leaving 14 bases between. In DNA, the CDR3 is TGTGCCATCAGTGAGAATCAAGGGCTGACCAATCAGCCCCAGCATTTT. Its protein product is CAISENQGLTNQPQHF.

This clonotype was counted only a few times. The V and J genes are TRBV9 and TRBJ2-7, with 7 bases identical to TRBD2. Germline assignment: CDR1 SGDLS and CDR2 YYNGEE. After removal of 0 bases from V and 1 base from J, the junction contained 4 bases not matched to a gene. The CDR3 is 15 residues long. In DNA, the CDR3 is TGTGCCAGCAGCGTAGGGGGAGCGGGATCCTACGAGCAGTACTTC. Translation gives CASSVGGAGSYEQYF.

This clonotype has a handful of counts. V is TRBV6-1 and J is TRBJ2-7; D is ambiguous. CDR1 MNHNS and CDR2 SASEGT come from the germline V gene. Trimming cost V 6 bases and J 0 bases, with 15 bases left between them. The CDR3 has 15 amino acids. This CDR3 reads CASRSGPRSSYEQYF. The CDR3 DNA sequence: TGTGCCAGCAGGTCCGGCCCTAGAAGCTCCTACGAGCAGTACTTC.

The chain uses TRBV9 and TRBJ2-1; perhaps D is TRBD1 or TRBD2 (5 bases each). This CDR3 has 15 residues. V was pared by 6 bases and J by 4 bases, with 17 bases between. From germline, CDR1 is SGDLS and CDR2 YYNGEE. This CDR3 reads CASTSRGWAYNEQFF. DNA of the CDR3: TGTGCCAGCACCTCGAGGGGCTGGGCGTACAATGAGCAGTTCTTC.

This clonotype has at least ten counts. The CDR3 bases are TGCGCCAGCAGCTTGGAAGGGCTTGAAGCTTTCTTT. Translated, it gives CASSLEGLEAFF. This chain links TRBV5-1 with TRBJ1-1; D gene unclear. The CDR3 has 12 residues. Germline V lookup: CDR1 SGHRS, CDR2 YFSETQ. V gave up 0 bases and J gave up 7 bases, with 7 bases separating them. Filled out from reference TRBV5-1 and TRBJ1-1, the complete variable domain reads KAGVTQTPRYLIKTRGQQVTLSCSPISGHRSVSWYQQTPGQGLQFLFEYFSETQRNKGNFPGRFSGRQFSNSRSEMNVSTLELGDSALYLCASSLEGLEAFFGQGTRLTVV.

V gene TRBV2 combines with J gene TRBJ2-5; D is possibly TRBD2 (6 bases). Germline CDR1 is SNHLY and CDR2 is FYNNEI. The CDR3 is made up of 11 amino acids. This CDR3 reads CAEGTQETQYF. The CDR3 DNA follows: TGTGCGGAGGGGACCCAAGAGACCCAGTACTTC.

This chain links TRBV7-2 with TRBJ1-5, with TRBD1 identical over 8 bases. Germline CDR1 reads SGHTA; CDR2 reads FQGNSA. This CDR3 is built from 13 residues. Germline trimming cut 5 bases from V and 8 bases from J; bases unmatched to any gene: 5. Here the CDR3 reads CASSDRGREPQHF. CDR3 sequence (DNA): TGTGCCAGCAGCGACAGGGGACGAGAGCCCCAGCATTTT.

The chain links TRBV10-3 to TRBJ2-2, with D perhaps matching TRBD1 or TRBD2 (5 bases each). The CDR3 runs 14 residues. Trimming shortened V by 7 bases and J by 1 base, and 10 bases separated the two germline ends. CDR1 is ENHRY, CDR2 SYGVKD, per germline. CDR3 protein: CAIKGTVNTGELFF. For the CDR3, the DNA is TGTGCCATCAAGGGGACCGTGAACACCGGGGAGCTGTTTTTT.

V usage is TRBV4-1 and J usage is TRBJ1-2; 10 bases agree with TRBD1. The germline V gene has CDR1 MGHRA and CDR2 YSYEKL. J was trimmed by 3 bases and V by 4 bases; bases with no gene match: 5. The CDR3 is 15 amino acids. The CDR3 coding sequence is TGCGCCAGCAGCCGGGGGACAGGGGATTACTATGGCTACACCTTC. This sequence encodes CASSRGTGDYYGYTF.

The genes are TRBV5-1 and TRBJ1-5, with 8 positions matching TRBD1. After removal of 1 base from V and 1 base from J, the junction contained 4 bases not matched to a gene. The CDR3 contains 16 residues. Germline loops: CDR1 SGHRS, CDR2 YFSETQ. The CDR3 sequence: CASSLTGQGSNQPQHF. As DNA, the CDR3 is TGCGCCAGCAGCTTGACTGGACAGGGCAGCAATCAGCCCCAGCATTTT.

This clonotype was seen more than once but under ten times. The V and J genes are TRBV7-6 and TRBJ2-2; 7 positions agree with TRBD1. CDR3 length equals 14 residues. The germline V gene has CDR1 SGHVS and CDR2 FNYEAQ. Losses at the gene ends were 4 bases for V and 4 bases for J; bases not matched to a gene: 3. CDR3 nucleotide sequence: TGTGCCAGCAGCTCCGACAGGGTCACCGGGGAGCTGTTTTTT. Its translation is CASSSDRVTGELFF.

This clonotype was seen only a few times. The V call is TRBV12-3 or TRBV12-4, the J call TRBJ1-1, with D possibly being TRBD1 (6 bases). The CDR3 covers 13 residues. Trimming cost V 8 bases and J 1 base, with 11 bases left between them. CDR3 loop: CASAGQQNTEAFF. In nucleotides, the CDR3 is TGTGCCAGCGCCGGACAGCAGAACACTGAAGCTTTCTTT.

This clonotype has more than one count but fewer than ten. CDR3 in amino acids: CSAAPGQGRNEQFF. The DNA for the CDR3 is TGCAGTGCGGCGCCGGGACAGGGAAGAAATGAGCAGTTCTTC. The chain recombines TRBV20-1 with TRBJ2-1; 9 bases align to TRBD1. J was trimmed by 7 bases and V by 6 bases; bases with no gene match: 10. Germline assignment: CDR1 DFQATT and CDR2 SNEGSKA (reference sequence). The CDR3 runs to 14 residues.

This clonotype has only a few counts. The gene calls are TRBV7-2 and TRBJ2-7; D is uncertain. The CDR3 is 13 amino acids. CDR1 SGHTA and CDR2 FQGNSA come from the germline V gene. The V end lost 5 bases, the J end lost 2 bases, and 10 bases lay between the germline ends. The CDR3 coding sequence is TGTGCCAGCAGCGCCGACATAACCTACGAGCAGTACTTC. Its translation is CASSADITYEQYF.

This chain joins TRBV6-5 and TRBJ1-3, with D hard to call. Trimming pared 5 bases from V and 9 bases from J, leaving 14 bases between. The length of the CDR3 is 13 residues. Germline CDR1 and CDR2: MNHEY and SVGAGI. DNA of the CDR3: TGTGCCAGCAGTCTAACTCGTCTTTCCACCATATATTTT. This gives the protein CASSLTRLSTIYF.

This clonotype was detected only a few times. The genes are TRBV29-1 and TRBJ2-1, with TRBD2 matching 11 bases. V trimming: 7 bases; J trimming: 2 bases; junction bases outside the gene matches: 4. CDR1 and CDR2 (germline): SQVTM, ANQGSEA. This CDR3 comprises 14 residues. For the CDR3, the DNA is TGCAGCGGTTCGGGACTAGCGGCCTACAATGAGCAGTTCTTC. The encoded protein is CSGSGLAAYNEQFF.

The V call is TRBV28, the J call TRBJ1-6, with 10 bases aligning to TRBD1. Trimming removed 6 bases from V and 3 bases from J; junction bases left unmatched: 5. Germline V CDR1 and CDR2: MDHEN, SYDVKM. This CDR3 is built from 16 residues. Here the CDR3 DNA reads TGTGCCAGCAGACCACGGACAGGGGGCTATAATTCACCCCTCCACTTT. As protein: CASRPRTGGYNSPLHF.

The table lists this clonotype with a few counts. The chain is built from TRBV11-2 and TRBJ1-2; 7 bases are shared with TRBD1. Trimming cost V 0 bases and J 5 bases; bases outside gene matches: 18. Germline CDR1 and CDR2: SGHAT and FQNNGV. This CDR3 has 19 amino acids. The CDR3 loop reads CASSLDQFGTEDLIYGYTF. The CDR3 DNA sequence: TGTGCCAGCAGCTTAGATCAATTTGGGACAGAGGATCTAATTTATGGCTACACCTTC.

This clonotype turned up a few times. This CDR3 reads CASWGQPEYSNQPQHF. Written as DNA, the CDR3 is TGTGCCAGCTGGGGTCAGCCCGAGTATAGCAATCAGCCCCAGCATTTT. V and J are TRBV2 and TRBJ1-5, with no clear D. The CDR3 has 16 residues. Deletions cut 8 bases from V and 0 bases from J, with 17 bases between. CDR1 and CDR2 from the germline V gene are SNHLY and FYNNEI.

There are a few counts of this clonotype. V and J are TRBV15 and TRBJ2-5; no firm D call. CDR1 and CDR2 from the germline V gene are LNHNV and YYDKDF (reference sequence). The CDR3 length is 13 residues. V lost 2 bases, J lost 1 base, and 5 bases lay in between. CDR3 protein: CATSRSGQETQYF. CDR3 nucleotide sequence: TGTGCCACCAGCAGAAGTGGCCAAGAGACCCAGTACTTC.

The rearrangement uses TRBV20-1 and TRBJ2-3; 7 bases are shared with TRBD1. V lost 3 bases to trimming and J lost 7 bases; unmatched junction nucleotides: 10. The CDR3 has 14 amino acids. Germline assignment: CDR1 DFQATT and CDR2 SNEGSKA (reference sequence). CDR3 nucleotides: TGCAGTGCTAGCGAGGGGGCCACAGATAATACGCAGTATTTT. Its protein is CSASEGATDNTQYF.

V is TRBV5-1 and J is TRBJ2-5; D might be TRBD1 (6 bases). The germline V gene encodes CDR1 SGHRS and CDR2 YFSETQ. The CDR3 consists of 14 residues. The V end lost 2 bases, the J end lost 4 bases, and 12 bases lay between the germline ends. The CDR3 DNA reads TGCGCCAGCAGCTTATCAGCCAGGGGAGAGACCCAGTACTTC. Translating gives CASSLSARGETQYF.

This clonotype was counted only a few times. The chain uses TRBV24-1 and TRBJ2-2; 8 positions agree with TRBD2. This CDR3 is built from 15 residues. The germline V gene encodes CDR1 KGHDR and CDR2 SFDVKD. V trimming: 3 bases; J trimming: 6 bases; junction bases outside the gene matches: 5. CDR3 DNA sequence: TGTGCCACCAGTGATACCAGAGCGGGGGCCGGGGAGCTGTTTTTT. Translation: CATSDTRAGAGELFF.